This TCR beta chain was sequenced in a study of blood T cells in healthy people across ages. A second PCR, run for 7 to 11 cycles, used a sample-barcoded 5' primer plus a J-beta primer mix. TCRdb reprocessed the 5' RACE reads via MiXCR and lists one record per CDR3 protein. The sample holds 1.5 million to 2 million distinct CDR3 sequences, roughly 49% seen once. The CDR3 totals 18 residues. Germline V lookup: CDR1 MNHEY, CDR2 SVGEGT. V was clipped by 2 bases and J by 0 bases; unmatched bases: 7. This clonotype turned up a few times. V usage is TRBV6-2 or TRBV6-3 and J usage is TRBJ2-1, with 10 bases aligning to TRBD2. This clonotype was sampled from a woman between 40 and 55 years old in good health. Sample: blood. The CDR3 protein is CASSYLGLAESSYNEQFF. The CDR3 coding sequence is TGTGCCAGCAGTTACCTCGGACTAGCGGAAAGCTCCTACAATGAGCAGTTCTTC.